This T cell receptor (beta chain) was profiled in a study of blood T cell repertoires in COVID-19. Overall study context: COVID-19 samples, acute and convalescent, were from the United States, Italy and Spain.

V was trimmed by 3 bases and J by 13 bases, leaving 16 bases between them. Per germline, CDR1 SGHRS and CDR2 YFSETQ. This CDR3 is 13 amino acids long. TCRdb's table, derived via immunoSEQ multiplex PCR, lists solely in-frame clones and lacks some. The top ten clones hold around 0.7% of a sample with more than 250,000 clones, roughly 86% of them seen once. This clonotype originated in a human donor in a cohort sampled during active COVID-19. V is TRBV5-1 and J is TRBJ1-4, with D possibly being TRBD1 (5 bases). The material sequenced was peripheral blood. The CDR3 sequence: CASSSWGVGGLFF. CDR3 sequence (DNA): TGCGCCAGCAGCTCCTGGGGTGTGGGGGGACTGTTTTTT.